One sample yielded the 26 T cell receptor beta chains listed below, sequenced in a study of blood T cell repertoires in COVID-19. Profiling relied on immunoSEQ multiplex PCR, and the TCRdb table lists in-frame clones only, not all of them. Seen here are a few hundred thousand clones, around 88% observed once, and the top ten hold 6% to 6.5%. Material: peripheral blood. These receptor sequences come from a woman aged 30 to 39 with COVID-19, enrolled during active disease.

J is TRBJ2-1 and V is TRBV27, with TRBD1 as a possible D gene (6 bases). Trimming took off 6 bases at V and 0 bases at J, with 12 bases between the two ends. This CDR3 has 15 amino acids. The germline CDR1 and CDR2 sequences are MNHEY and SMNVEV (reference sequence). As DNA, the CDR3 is TGTGCCAGCAGCCCTCGGGACAACTCCTACAATGAGCAGTTCTTC. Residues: CASSPRDNSYNEQFF.

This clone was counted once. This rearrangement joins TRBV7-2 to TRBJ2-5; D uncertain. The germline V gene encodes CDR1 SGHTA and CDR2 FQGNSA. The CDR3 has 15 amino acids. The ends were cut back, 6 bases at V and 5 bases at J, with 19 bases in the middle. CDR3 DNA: TGTGCCAGCAGAGAAGGAGATCGCCCATGGGAGACCCAGTACTTC. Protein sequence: CASREGDRPWETQYF. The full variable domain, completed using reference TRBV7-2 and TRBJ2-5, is GAGVSQSPSNKVTEKGKDVELRCDPISGHTALYWYRQSLGQGLEFLIYFQGNSAPDKSGLPSDRFSAERTGGSVSTLTIQRTQQEDSAVYLCASREGDRPWETQYFGPGTRLLVL.

The CDR3 protein is CASSSPPDRGLVGYTF. CDR3 nucleotide sequence: TGTGCCAGCAGTTCTCCACCCGACAGGGGGCTTGTGGGCTACACCTTC. This chain joins TRBV28 and TRBJ1-2; 10 nucleotides match TRBD1. Germline V gene lookup returns CDR1 MDHEN and CDR2 SYDVKM. CDR3 length: 16 residues. The V and J ends lost 4 bases and 8 bases, in that order; junction bases with no gene match: 13.

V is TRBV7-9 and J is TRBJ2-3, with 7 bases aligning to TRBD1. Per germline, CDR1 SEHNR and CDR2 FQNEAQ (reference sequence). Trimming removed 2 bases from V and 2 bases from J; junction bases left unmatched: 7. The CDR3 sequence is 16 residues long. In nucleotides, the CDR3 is TGTGCCAGCAGCTTAATTGGTACAGGGGTCACAGATACGCAGTATTTT. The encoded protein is CASSLIGTGVTDTQYF.

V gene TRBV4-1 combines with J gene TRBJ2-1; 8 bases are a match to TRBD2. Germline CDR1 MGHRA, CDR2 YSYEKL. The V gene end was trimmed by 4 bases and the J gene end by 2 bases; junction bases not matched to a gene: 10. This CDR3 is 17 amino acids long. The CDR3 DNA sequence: TGCGCCAGCAGCCCCAGAGCCGGGACTAGACCCTACAATGAGCAGTTCTTC. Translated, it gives CASSPRAGTRPYNEQFF.

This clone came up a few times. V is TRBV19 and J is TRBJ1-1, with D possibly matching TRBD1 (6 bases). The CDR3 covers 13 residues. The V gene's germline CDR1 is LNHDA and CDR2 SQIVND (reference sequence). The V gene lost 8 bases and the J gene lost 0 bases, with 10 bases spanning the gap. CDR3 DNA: TGTGCCAGTGGTACAGGGATGAACACTGAAGCTTTCTTT. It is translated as CASGTGMNTEAFF.

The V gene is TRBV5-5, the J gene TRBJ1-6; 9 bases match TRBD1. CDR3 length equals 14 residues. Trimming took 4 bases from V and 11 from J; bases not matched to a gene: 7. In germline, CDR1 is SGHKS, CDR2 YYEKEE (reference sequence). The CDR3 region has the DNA TGTGCCAGCAGCGATACAGGGGGCGGGACACCCCTCCACTTT. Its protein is CASSDTGGGTPLHF.

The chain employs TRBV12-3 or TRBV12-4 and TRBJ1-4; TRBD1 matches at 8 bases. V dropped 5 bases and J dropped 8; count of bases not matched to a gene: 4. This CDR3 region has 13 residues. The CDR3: CASSVDRVEKLFF. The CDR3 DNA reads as TGTGCCAGCAGTGTGGACAGGGTAGAAAAACTGTTTTTT.

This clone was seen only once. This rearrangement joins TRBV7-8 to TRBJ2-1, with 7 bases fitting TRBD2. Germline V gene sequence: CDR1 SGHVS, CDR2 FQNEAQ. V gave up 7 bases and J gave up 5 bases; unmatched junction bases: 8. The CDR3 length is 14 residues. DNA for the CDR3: TGTGCCAGCACCCCGACTAGCAGTCACAATGAGCAGTTCTTC. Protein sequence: CASTPTSSHNEQFF. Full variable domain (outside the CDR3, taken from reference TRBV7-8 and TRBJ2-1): GAGVSQSPRYKVAKRGQDVALRCDPISGHVSLFWYQQALGQGPEFLTYFQNEAQLDKSGLPSDRFFAERPEGSVSTLKIQRTQQEDSAVYLCASTPTSSHNEQFFGPGTRLTVL.

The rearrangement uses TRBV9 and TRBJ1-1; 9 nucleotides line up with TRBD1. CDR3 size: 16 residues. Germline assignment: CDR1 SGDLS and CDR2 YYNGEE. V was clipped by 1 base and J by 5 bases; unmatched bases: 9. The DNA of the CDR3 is TGTGCCAGCAGCGTAACAGGGGGCTTCGTGGAGACTGAAGCTTTCTTT. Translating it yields CASSVTGGFVETEAFF. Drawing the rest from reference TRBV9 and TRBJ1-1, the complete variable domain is DSGVTQTPKHLITATGQRVTLRCSPRSGDLSVYWYQQSLDQGLQFLIQYYNGEERAKGNILERFSAQQFPDLHSELNLSSLELGDSALYFCASSVTGGFVETEAFFGQGTRLTVV.

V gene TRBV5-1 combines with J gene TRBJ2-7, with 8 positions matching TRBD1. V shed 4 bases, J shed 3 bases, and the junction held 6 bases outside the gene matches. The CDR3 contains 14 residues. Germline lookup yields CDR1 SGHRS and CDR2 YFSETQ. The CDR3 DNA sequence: TGCGCCAGCAGCACGGGACAGGACGGCTACGAGCAGTACTTC. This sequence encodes CASSTGQDGYEQYF.

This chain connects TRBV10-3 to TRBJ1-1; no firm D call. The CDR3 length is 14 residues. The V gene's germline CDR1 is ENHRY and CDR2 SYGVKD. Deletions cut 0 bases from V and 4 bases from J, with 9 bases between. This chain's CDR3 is CAISESIRFTEAFF. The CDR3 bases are TGTGCCATCAGTGAGTCGATCAGGTTCACTGAAGCTTTCTTT.

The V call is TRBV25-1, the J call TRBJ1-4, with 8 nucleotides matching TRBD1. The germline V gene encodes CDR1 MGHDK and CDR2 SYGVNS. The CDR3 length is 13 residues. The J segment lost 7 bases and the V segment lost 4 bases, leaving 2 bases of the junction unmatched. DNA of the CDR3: TGTGCCAGCAGTGTTGACAGGGGTGAAAAACTGTTTTTT. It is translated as CASSVDRGEKLFF.

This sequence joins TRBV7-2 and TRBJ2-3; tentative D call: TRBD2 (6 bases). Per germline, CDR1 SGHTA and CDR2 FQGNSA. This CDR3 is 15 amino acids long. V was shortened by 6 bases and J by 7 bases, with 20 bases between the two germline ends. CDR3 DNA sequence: TGTGCCAGCAGACTAGCTATGCGGGGAGGATATACGCAGTATTTT. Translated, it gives CASRLAMRGGYTQYF.

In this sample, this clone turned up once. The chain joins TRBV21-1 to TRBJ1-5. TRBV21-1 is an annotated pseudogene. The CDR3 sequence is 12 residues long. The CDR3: CASSKREPPQHF. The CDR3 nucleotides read TGTGCCAGCAGCAAAAGGGAGCCCCCCCAGCATTTT.

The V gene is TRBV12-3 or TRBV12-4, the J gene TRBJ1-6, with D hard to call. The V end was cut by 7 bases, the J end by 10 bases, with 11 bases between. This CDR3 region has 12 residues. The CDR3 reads CASTYGESPLHF. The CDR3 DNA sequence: TGTGCCAGCACCTACGGGGAATCACCCCTCCACTTT.

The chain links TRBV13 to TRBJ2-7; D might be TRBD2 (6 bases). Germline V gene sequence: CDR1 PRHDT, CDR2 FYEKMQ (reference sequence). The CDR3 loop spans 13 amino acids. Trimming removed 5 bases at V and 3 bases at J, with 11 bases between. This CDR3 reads CASSPGLNYEQYV. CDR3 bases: TGTGCCAGCAGCCCGGGACTTAACTACGAGCAGTACGTC.

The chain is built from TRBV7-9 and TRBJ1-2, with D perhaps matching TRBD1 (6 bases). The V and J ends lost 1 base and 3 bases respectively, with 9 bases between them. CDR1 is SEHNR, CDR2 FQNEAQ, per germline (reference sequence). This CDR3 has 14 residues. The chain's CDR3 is CASSLGEGDYGYTF. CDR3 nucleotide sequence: TGTGCCAGCAGCTTAGGAGAGGGGGACTATGGCTACACCTTC.

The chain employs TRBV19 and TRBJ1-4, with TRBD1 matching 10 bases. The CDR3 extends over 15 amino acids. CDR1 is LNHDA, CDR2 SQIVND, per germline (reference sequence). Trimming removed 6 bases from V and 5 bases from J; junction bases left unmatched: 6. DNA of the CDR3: TGTGCCAGTAGAAAGCCGGGACAGGGGAATGAAAAACTGTTTTTT. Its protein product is CASRKPGQGNEKLFF.

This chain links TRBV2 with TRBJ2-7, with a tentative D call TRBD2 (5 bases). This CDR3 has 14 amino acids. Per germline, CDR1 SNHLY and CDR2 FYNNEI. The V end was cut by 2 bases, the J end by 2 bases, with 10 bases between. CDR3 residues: CASSESGVTYEQYF. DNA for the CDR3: TGTGCCAGCAGTGAATCCGGGGTCACCTACGAGCAGTACTTC.

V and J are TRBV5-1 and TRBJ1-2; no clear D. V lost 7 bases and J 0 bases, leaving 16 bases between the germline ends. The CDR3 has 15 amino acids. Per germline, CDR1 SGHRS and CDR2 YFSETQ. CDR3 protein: CASRTDDGTNYGYTF. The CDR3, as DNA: TGCGCCAGCCGAACCGACGACGGGACTAACTATGGCTACACCTTC.

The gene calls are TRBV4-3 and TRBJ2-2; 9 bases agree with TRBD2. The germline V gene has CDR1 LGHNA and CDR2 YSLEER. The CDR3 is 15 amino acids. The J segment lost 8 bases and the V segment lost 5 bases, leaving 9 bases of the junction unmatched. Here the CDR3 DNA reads TGCGCCAGCAGCATTGGCGGGGGGGCAGCAGGGGAGCTGTTTTTT. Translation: CASSIGGGAAGELFF.

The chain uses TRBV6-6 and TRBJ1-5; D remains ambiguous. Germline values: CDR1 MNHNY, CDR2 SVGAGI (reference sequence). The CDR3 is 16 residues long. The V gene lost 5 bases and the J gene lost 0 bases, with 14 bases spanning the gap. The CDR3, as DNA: TGTGCCAGCAGTGGCCAACAAGTATATAGCAATCAGCCCCAGCATTTT. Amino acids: CASSGQQVYSNQPQHF.

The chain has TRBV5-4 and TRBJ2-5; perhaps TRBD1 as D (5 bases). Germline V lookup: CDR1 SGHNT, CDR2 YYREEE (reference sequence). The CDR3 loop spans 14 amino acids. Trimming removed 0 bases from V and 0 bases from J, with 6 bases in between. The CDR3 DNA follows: TGTGCCAGCAGCTTGGCAGGGAACCAAGAGACCCAGTACTTC. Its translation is CASSLAGNQETQYF.

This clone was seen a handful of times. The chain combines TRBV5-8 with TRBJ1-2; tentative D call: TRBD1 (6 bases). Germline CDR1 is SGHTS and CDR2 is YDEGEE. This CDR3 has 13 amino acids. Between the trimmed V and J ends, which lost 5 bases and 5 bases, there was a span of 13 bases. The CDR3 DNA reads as TGTGCCAGCAGTGATACGACAGGTTATGGCTACACCTTC. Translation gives CASSDTTGYGYTF.

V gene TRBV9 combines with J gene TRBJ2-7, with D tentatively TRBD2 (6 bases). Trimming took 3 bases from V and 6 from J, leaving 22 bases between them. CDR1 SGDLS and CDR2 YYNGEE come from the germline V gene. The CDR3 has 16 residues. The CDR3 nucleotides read TGTGCCAGCAGCGCAGACCCCGGGACTCCTCCTTTCGAGCAGTACTTC. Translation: CASSADPGTPPFEQYF.